The 27 T cell receptor beta chains below all came from one sample that was sequenced in a study of cytomegalovirus exposure and HLA in healthy donors (dated by TCRdb to 2017 to 2019). The method behind the library was the immunoSEQ multiplex PCR assay. The multiplex PCR relied on a mix of 60 forward primers for TCR Vbeta segments and 13 reverse primers for TCR Jbeta segments. Here the immuneACCESS table is served through TCRdb, limited to in-frame sequences with V and J called. Missing clones are a known gap in these copies; in checked studies unresolved V genes cover under half, and the rest lacks a known reason. The sample table includes roughly 120,000 clones. Approximately 2.6% of the sample belongs to the ten largest clones. The sequencing sample was made of PBMCs. These receptors were obtained from a young man in good health and CMV-seronegative.

The genes are TRBV11-2 and TRBJ2-5, with D possibly TRBD2 on 6 matching bases. In germline, CDR1 is SGHAT, CDR2 FQNNGV. Trimming pared 1 base from V and 5 bases from J, leaving 17 bases between. This CDR3 region has 16 residues. CDR3 protein: CASSLGGGGRGETQYF. CDR3 coding DNA: TGTGCCAGCAGCTTAGGGGGTGGGGGGAGAGGTGAGACCCAGTACTTC.

The rearrangement links TRBV30 to TRBJ2-3, with D tentatively TRBD2 (7 bases). CDR3 length: 15 amino acids. V gave up 6 bases and J gave up 2 bases, with 18 bases separating them. Per the germline V gene, CDR1 is GTSNPN and CDR2 is SVGIG (reference sequence). CDR3 sequence: CACRGASYATDTQYF. The CDR3 region has the DNA TGTGCCTGCCGGGGGGCATCCTACGCCACAGATACGCAGTATTTT.

The rearrangement links TRBV15 to TRBJ2-7; perhaps TRBD1 as D (5 bases). This CDR3 spans 13 amino acids. Germline V gene data show CDR1 as LNHNV and CDR2 as YYDKDF (reference sequence). Trimming removed 3 bases from V and 6 bases from J, with 12 bases in between. CDR3 sequence: CATSSPPGPEQYF. The CDR3 coding sequence is TGTGCCACCAGCAGTCCCCCAGGGCCCGAGCAGTACTTC. The entire variable domain, with the rest obtained from reference TRBV15 and TRBJ2-7, is as follows: DAMVIQNPRYQVTQFGKPVTLSCSQTLNHNVMYWYQQKSSQAPKLLFHYYDKDFNNEADTPDNFQSRRPNTSFCFLDIRSPGLGDTAMYLCATSSPPGPEQYFGPGTRLTVT.

This chain connects TRBV4-1 to TRBJ1-4; 10 nucleotides align to TRBD1. J gave up 5 bases and V 2 bases, and 2 bases lay outside the gene matches. The CDR3 has 15 amino acids. Germline V gene lookup returns CDR1 MGHRA and CDR2 YSYEKL. This chain's CDR3 is CASSQPGQGNEKLFF. The CDR3 bases are TGCGCCAGCAGCCAACCGGGACAGGGGAATGAAAAACTGTTTTTT.

The chain has TRBV16 and TRBJ1-2; 9 nucleotides agree with TRBD1. CDR3 size: 15 residues. V shed 0 bases and J 4 bases; nucleotides not matched to a gene: 3. The germline V gene encodes CDR1 KGHSY and CDR2 FQNENV. CDR3 residues: CASSQSDRGSYGYTF. The CDR3 DNA reads TGTGCCAGCAGCCAATCGGACAGGGGTAGCTATGGCTACACCTTC.

This chain joins TRBV19 and TRBJ2-5; 8 positions match TRBD2. The junction had 12 bases not matched to a gene; V was cut back by 8 bases and J by 4 bases. Germline V CDR1 and CDR2: LNHDA, SQIVND (reference sequence). This CDR3 region has 15 residues. The CDR3 loop reads CASSYSGGGGETQYF. The CDR3 DNA sequence: TGTGCCAGTTCTTATTCGGGAGGGGGTGGAGAGACCCAGTACTTC.

The V and J genes are TRBV4-2 and TRBJ2-7; TRBD2 might be the D (5 bases). This CDR3 spans 17 amino acids. The germline V gene encodes CDR1 LGHNA and CDR2 YNFKEQ. The V end was cut by 1 base, the J end by 2 bases, with 18 bases between. CDR3 nucleotides: TGTGCCAGCAGCCAAGTTATCTCACCGCGGGCAACCTACGAGCAGTACTTC. It specifies CASSQVISPRATYEQYF.

The chain has TRBV5-5 and TRBJ1-2, with D maybe TRBD1 (6 bases). The V gene's germline CDR1 is SGHKS and CDR2 YYEKEE (reference sequence). This CDR3 spans 14 amino acids. V lost 0 bases and J 4 bases, leaving 10 bases between the germline ends. The chain's CDR3 is CASSLVQGPYGYTF. CDR3 bases: TGTGCCAGCAGCTTGGTTCAGGGGCCCTATGGCTACACCTTC.

J is TRBJ2-5 and V is TRBV5-1; TRBD2 aligns across 12 bases. This CDR3 is built from 14 residues. V was clipped by 5 bases and J by 5 bases; unmatched bases: 4. Germline V gene data show CDR1 as SGHRS and CDR2 as YFSETQ. DNA of the CDR3: TGCGCCAGCAGGACTAGCGGGAGTACTGAGACCCAGTACTTC. Its protein product is CASRTSGSTETQYF.

The rearrangement joins TRBV7-9 to TRBJ2-6; no firm D call. V lost 3 bases and J 0 bases, leaving 9 bases between the germline ends. CDR3 length: 16 residues. Germline-derived CDR1 and CDR2 are SEHNR and FQNEAQ (reference sequence). The CDR3 DNA follows: TGTGCCAGCAGCTTTACACCGTACTCTGGGGCCAACGTCCTGACTTTC. The encoded protein is CASSFTPYSGANVLTF.

The rearrangement joins TRBV13 to TRBJ2-6; 8 nucleotides agree with TRBD2. Per the germline V gene, CDR1 is PRHDT and CDR2 is FYEKMQ (reference sequence). J lost 4 bases, V lost 7 bases, and 9 bases had no gene match. The CDR3 contains 16 residues. The CDR3: CASTSPGGEGANVLTF. For the CDR3, the DNA is TGTGCCAGCACCTCCCCGGGGGGGGAAGGGGCCAACGTCCTGACTTTC. The full variable domain, rest sourced from reference TRBV13 and TRBJ2-6, is AAGVIQSPRHLIKEKRETATLKCYPIPRHDTVYWYQQGPGQDPQFLISFYEKMQSDKGSIPDRFSAQQFSDYHSELNMSSLELGDSALYFCASTSPGGEGANVLTFGAGSRLTVL.

V usage is TRBV15 and J usage is TRBJ2-5; 14 nucleotides align to TRBD2. V lost 8 bases to trimming and J lost 4 bases; unmatched junction nucleotides: 15. The CDR3 has 18 residues. The germline gives CDR1 LNHNV, CDR2 YYDKDF (reference sequence). The CDR3: CATSGLAGGAALRETQYF. In nucleotides, the CDR3 is TGTGCCACCTCCGGACTAGCGGGAGGAGCCGCCCTTCGAGAGACCCAGTACTTC.

The chain uses TRBV27 and TRBJ2-3; 7 nucleotides match TRBD2. V lost 5 bases to trimming and J lost 1 base; unmatched junction nucleotides: 9. Germline V gene data show CDR1 as MNHEY and CDR2 as SMNVEV (reference sequence). The CDR3 has 16 amino acids. The CDR3 DNA reads TGTGCCAGCAGTCCCGCCGGACTAGTCGGCACAGATACGCAGTATTTT. Translated, it gives CASSPAGLVGTDTQYF.

The chain uses TRBV7-2 and TRBJ1-5, with D hard to call. The CDR3 has 13 amino acids. The germline V gene has CDR1 SGHTA and CDR2 FQGNSA. Trimming pared 0 bases from V and 8 bases from J, leaving 8 bases between. The CDR3 loop reads CASSLAVSKPQHF. CDR3 sequence (DNA): TGTGCCAGCAGCTTAGCGGTAAGCAAGCCCCAGCATTTT.

The chain combines TRBV5-6 with TRBJ1-1, with TRBD1 matching over 7 bases. Germline CDR1 reads SGHDT; CDR2 reads YYEEEE. Losses at the gene ends were 4 bases for V and 0 bases for J; bases not matched to a gene: 3. This CDR3 is built from 14 residues. As DNA, the CDR3 is TGTGCCAGCAGCAGAACAGGGGTGAACACTGAAGCTTTCTTT. Translating it yields CASSRTGVNTEAFF.

This chain uses TRBV6-1 with TRBJ2-7; D call uncertain. Germline V lookup: CDR1 MNHNS, CDR2 SASEGT. The CDR3 totals 12 residues. V lost 8 bases and J 3 bases, leaving 11 bases between the germline ends. The CDR3 here is CASRNYYYEQYF. Here the CDR3 DNA reads TGTGCCAGCCGGAACTACTACTACGAGCAGTACTTC.

The chain uses TRBV15 and TRBJ1-1; 7 bases line up with TRBD1. The CDR3 loop spans 13 amino acids. Germline V gives CDR1 LNHNV, CDR2 YYDKDF (reference sequence). The V and J ends lost 1 base and 10 bases, in that order; junction bases with no gene match: 6. The DNA of the CDR3 is TGTGCCACCAGCAGAGTGCTTACAGGGGCAGCTTTCTTT. This translates into CATSRVLTGAAFF.

This chain uses TRBV10-3 with TRBJ1-3; 10 bases line up with TRBD1. This CDR3 is built from 17 residues. The germline CDR1 and CDR2 sequences are ENHRY and SYGVKD. V gave up 6 bases and J gave up 0 bases; unmatched junction bases: 8. CDR3 DNA sequence: TGTGCCATCAGCGGACAGGGGGACGTTTACTCTGGAAACACCATATATTTT. Its translation: CAISGQGDVYSGNTIYF.

The gene calls are TRBV28 and TRBJ2-2; the match to TRBD1 covers 7 bases. V lost 4 bases to trimming and J lost 4 bases; unmatched junction nucleotides: 6. In germline, CDR1 is MDHEN, CDR2 SYDVKM. The CDR3 is 15 residues long. The CDR3 DNA reads as TGTGCCAGCAGTTCCGGGACAGAAGTCACCGGGGAGCTGTTTTTT. Translated: CASSSGTEVTGELFF.

The chain links TRBV4-1 to TRBJ1-1; 9 positions agree with TRBD1. In germline, CDR1 is MGHRA, CDR2 YSYEKL. With V trimmed by 1 base and J by 4 bases, 7 bases remained unmatched. CDR3 size: 16 residues. The CDR3 DNA follows: TGCGCCAGCAGCCAAGGGGGGACAGGGCTCGGCACTGAAGCTTTCTTT. It specifies CASSQGGTGLGTEAFF.

As DNA, the CDR3 is TGTGCCTCATCTCCGGACAGGGAGGAGACCCAGTACTTC. It translates to CASSPDREETQYF. This chain connects TRBV30 to TRBJ2-5; 8 bases are a match to TRBD1. The germline CDR1 and CDR2 sequences are GTSNPN and SVGIG (reference sequence). Trimming removed 7 bases from V and 5 bases from J; junction bases left unmatched: 9. This CDR3 is built from 13 residues.

V usage is TRBV19 and J usage is TRBJ1-5; a possible D gene is TRBD1 (6 bases). The CDR3 totals 15 residues. The V end was cut by 7 bases, the J end by 6 bases, with 19 bases between. Germline loops: CDR1 LNHDA, CDR2 SQIVND (reference sequence). The CDR3 DNA is TGTGCCAGTACCCCAGGGCGGGGGGCTCCTCAGCCCCAGCATTTT. Amino acid sequence: CASTPGRGAPQPQHF.

The rearrangement joins TRBV18 to TRBJ2-3, with 7 bases matching TRBD2. Looked up from germline, CDR1 is KGHSH and CDR2 is LQKENI. V shed 6 bases and J 1 base; nucleotides not matched to a gene: 7. The CDR3 contains 15 residues. CDR3 bases: TGTGCCAGCTCCCAGGGACTACCCGGCACAGATACGCAGTATTTT. It yields the protein CASSQGLPGTDTQYF.

The chain has TRBV5-1 and TRBJ2-7, with 7 bases aligning to TRBD1. CDR1 is SGHRS, CDR2 YFSETQ, per germline. V gave up 1 base and J gave up 3 bases; unmatched junction bases: 4. This CDR3 is built from 14 residues. CDR3 in amino acids: CASSLSGQVYEQYF. The CDR3 DNA follows: TGCGCCAGCAGCTTGAGTGGACAGGTCTACGAGCAGTACTTC.

The chain couples TRBV6-4 to TRBJ2-7; 11 bases are a match to TRBD2. The trim removed 5 bases at V and 3 bases at J, leaving 3 bases unmatched. Germline V gives CDR1 MRHNA, CDR2 SNTAGT. The CDR3 is 14 residues long. CDR3 loop: CASSLLAGDYEQYF. CDR3 nucleotides: TGTGCCAGCAGTCTACTAGCGGGAGACTACGAGCAGTACTTC.

Turning to this clone: At one of its ends the junction is not consistent with the germline gene, which may arise from a read error. The V and J genes are TRBV7-9 and TRBJ2-1, with 10 bases aligning to TRBD2. The CDR3 sequence is 18 residues long. The germline V gene encodes CDR1 SEHNR and CDR2 FQNEAQ (reference sequence). CDR3 DNA: TGTGCCAGCAGCTTACCACCTAGACTAGCGGGTCTTGGGAATGGGCAGTTCTTC. The encoded protein is CASSLPPRLAGLGNGQFF.

The rearrangement uses TRBV6-1 and TRBJ2-7, with 10 bases that match TRBD2. The CDR3 runs to 14 residues. After removal of 8 bases from V and 4 bases from J, the junction contained 8 bases not matched to a gene. Germline values: CDR1 MNHNS, CDR2 SASEGT. The CDR3 coding sequence is TGTGCCAGCCTGACATCGACTAGCGGGTACGAGCAGTACTTC. Protein: CASLTSTSGYEQYF.